This T cell receptor (beta chain) was sequenced for a study of cytotoxic CD8 clonotypes in ibrutinib-treated CLL. Findings of the study overall: Clonality was elevated at ibrutinib response and had returned toward baseline at progression. Sampling times differed between sustained-remission and progressing patients.

As for this clone: Its matching antigen is unknown.

Trimming took 3 bases from V and 1 from J, leaving 10 bases between them. The germline V gene encodes CDR1 MNHEY and CDR2 SMNVEV (reference sequence). The CDR3 consists of 15 residues. Genomic DNA for TCR beta libraries, around 2.1 micrograms, came from cryopreserved PBMCs. Sequencing was designed to attain a depth spanning 1 in 200,000 to 1 in 1 million T cells. The method was immunoSEQ multiplex PCR; TCRdb's version includes in-frame clones alone and lacks a portion of them. The table shows about 30,000 clones, with approximately 60% occurring only once. The clonotype was recovered from a human donor with chronic lymphocytic leukemia. V and J are TRBV27 and TRBJ1-5; D uncertain. Sequencing used PBMCs, obtained before ibrutinib treatment. This CDR3 reads CASSLSRWSNQPQHF. The CDR3 DNA reads as TGTGCCAGCAGTTTGTCCCGGTGGAGCAATCAGCCCCAGCATTTT.